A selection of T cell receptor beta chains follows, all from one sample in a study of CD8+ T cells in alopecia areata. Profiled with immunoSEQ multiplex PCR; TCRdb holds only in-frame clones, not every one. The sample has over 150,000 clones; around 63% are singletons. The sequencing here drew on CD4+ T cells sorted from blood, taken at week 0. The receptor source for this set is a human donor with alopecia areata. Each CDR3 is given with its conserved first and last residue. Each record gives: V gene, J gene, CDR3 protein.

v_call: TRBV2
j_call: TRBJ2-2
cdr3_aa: CASSEGLGRAGELFF

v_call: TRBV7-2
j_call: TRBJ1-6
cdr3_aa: CASSLPGQGNSPLHF

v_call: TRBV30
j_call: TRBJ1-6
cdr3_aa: CASSTGLDSPLHF

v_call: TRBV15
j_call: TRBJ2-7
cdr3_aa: CATSRGHLSYEQYF

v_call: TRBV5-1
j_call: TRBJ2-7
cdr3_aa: CASSLLQGAEQYF

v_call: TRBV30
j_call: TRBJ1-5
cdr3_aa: CAWSVLGGNQPQHF

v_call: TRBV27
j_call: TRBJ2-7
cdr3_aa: CASSWSQFSYEQYF

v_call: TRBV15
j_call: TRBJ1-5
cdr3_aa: CATSRDTNQPQHF

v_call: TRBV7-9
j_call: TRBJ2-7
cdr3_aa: CASSLGRISYEQYF

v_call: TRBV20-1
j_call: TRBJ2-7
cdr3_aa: CSAGDYEQYF

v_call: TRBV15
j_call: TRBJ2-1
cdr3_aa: CATSRTTGTGLYNEQFF

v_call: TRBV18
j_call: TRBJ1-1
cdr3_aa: CASSLGQGNTEAFF

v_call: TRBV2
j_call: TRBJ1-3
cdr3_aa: CASSEAPNGGNTIYF

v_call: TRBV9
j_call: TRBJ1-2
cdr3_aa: CASSITGTGLEYTF

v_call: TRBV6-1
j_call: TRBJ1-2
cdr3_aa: CAITIQGGKPYGYTF

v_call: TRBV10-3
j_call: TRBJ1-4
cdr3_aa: CAISESDQGVTRKKLFF

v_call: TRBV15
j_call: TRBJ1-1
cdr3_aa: CATSARGSEAFF

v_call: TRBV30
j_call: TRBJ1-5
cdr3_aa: CAWSVEQAQHF

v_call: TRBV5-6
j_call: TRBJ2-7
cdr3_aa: CASSPDPGPANAYEQYF

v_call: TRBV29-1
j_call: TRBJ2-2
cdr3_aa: CSVNQGWEGELFF

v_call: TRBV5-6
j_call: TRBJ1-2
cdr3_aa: CASSRRDVDYGYTF

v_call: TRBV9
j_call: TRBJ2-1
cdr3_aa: CASSAEPTGLGQFF

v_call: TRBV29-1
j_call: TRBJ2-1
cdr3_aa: CSVGTESSYNEQFF

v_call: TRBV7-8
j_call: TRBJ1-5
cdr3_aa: CASSLASREISQPQHF

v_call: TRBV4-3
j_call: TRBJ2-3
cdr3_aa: CASSQERPRTDTQYF

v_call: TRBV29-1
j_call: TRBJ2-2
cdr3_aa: CSVTGALGTGELFF

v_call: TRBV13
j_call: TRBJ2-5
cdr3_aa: CASSLVHSETQYF

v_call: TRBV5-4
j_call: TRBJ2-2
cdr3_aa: CASSPGQGAGELFF

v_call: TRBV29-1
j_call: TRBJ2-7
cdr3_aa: CSVEKGAYEQYF

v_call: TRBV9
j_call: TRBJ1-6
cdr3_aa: CASSEGGNLNSPLHF

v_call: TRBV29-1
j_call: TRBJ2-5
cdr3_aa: CSVRGLEFKETQYF

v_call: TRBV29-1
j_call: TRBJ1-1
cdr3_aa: CSVVSDRVAAFF

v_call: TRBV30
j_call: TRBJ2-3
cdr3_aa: CAWSVASGNTDTQYF

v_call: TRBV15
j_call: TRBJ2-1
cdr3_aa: CATSRDPQTEQFF

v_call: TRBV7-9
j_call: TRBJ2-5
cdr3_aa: CASSLWRNQETQYF

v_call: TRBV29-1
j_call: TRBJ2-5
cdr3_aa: CSVGLKVKETQYF

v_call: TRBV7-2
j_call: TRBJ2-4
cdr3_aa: CASSLAGRRGRNIQYF

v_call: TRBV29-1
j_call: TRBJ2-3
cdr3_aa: CSVVISSGWTDTQYF

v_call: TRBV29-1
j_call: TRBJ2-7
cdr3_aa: CRTWTEQYF

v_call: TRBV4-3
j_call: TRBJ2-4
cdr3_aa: CASSPRSGGVGKNIQYF

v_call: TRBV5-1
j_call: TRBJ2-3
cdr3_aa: CASSSSGGSTDTQYF

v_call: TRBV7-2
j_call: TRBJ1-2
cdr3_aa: CASSLGRANYGYTF

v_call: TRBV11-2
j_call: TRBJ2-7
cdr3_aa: CASSEGSSYEQYF

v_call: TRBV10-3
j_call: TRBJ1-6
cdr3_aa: CAIRGDSSYNSPLHF

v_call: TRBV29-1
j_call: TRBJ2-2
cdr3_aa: CSVGPKNTGELFF

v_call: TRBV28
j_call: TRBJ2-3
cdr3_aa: CASMTSGGTDTQYF

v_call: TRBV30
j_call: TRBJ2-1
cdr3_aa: CAWSAPRLRLYNEQFF

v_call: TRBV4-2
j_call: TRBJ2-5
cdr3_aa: CASSLGTSGGQETQYF

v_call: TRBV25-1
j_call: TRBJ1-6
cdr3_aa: CASSEESGVSPLHF

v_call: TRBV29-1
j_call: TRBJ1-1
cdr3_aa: CSVRGRQSRGEAFF

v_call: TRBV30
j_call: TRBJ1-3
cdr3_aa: CAWSVVPSRIYF

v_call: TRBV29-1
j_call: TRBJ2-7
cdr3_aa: CSATSGLATYEQYF